One and the same sample provided the 7 T cell receptor beta chains below, sequenced in a study of identical twins. MiXCR, run by TCRdb on the 5' RACE reads, gives a single entry per CDR3 protein. This repertoire shows about 340,000 distinct CDR3 sequences, roughly an eighth found once; its top ten account for more than 6%. Separately, the same data were catalogued under a study of yellow fever vaccine responses in identical twins.

The sample comprised CD8+ T cells sorted from blood. The receptors were gathered from a woman younger than 35 in good health.

With regard to this clonotype: A read error may be the cause here, since a much bigger clone is one base away. This chain uses TRBV20-1 with TRBJ1-1; D is undetermined. V gave up 6 bases and J gave up 3 bases, with 14 bases separating them. The CDR3 spans 13 residues. The germline V gene has CDR1 DFQATT and CDR2 SNEGSKA (reference sequence). DNA for the CDR3: TGCAGTGCCAAAGGGCAGCCTGACACTGAAGCTTTCTTT. Amino acids: CSAKGQPDTEAFF.

At least ten counts were recorded for this clonotype. The rearrangement links TRBV7-8 to TRBJ2-7, with TRBD2 identical over 9 bases. J lost 3 bases, V lost 5 bases, and 8 bases had no gene match. This CDR3 contains 15 residues. Germline lookup yields CDR1 SGHVS and CDR2 FQNEAQ. The CDR3 is CASSPLAGEIYEQYF. The CDR3 DNA sequence: TGTGCCAGCAGCCCTTTAGCGGGAGAAATCTACGAGCAGTACTTC.

V usage is TRBV11-2 and J usage is TRBJ2-7, with D maybe TRBD2 (5 bases). Looked up from germline, CDR1 is SGHAT and CDR2 is FQNNGV. V lost 5 bases to trimming and J lost 3 bases, with 20 bases between them. This CDR3 region has 16 residues. The CDR3 coding sequence is TGTGCCAGCAGCCCCGCCGGGGAAAGTCAAGACTACGAGCAGTACTTC. It yields the protein CASSPAGESQDYEQYF.

This clonotype came up a few times. V gene TRBV6-1 combines with J gene TRBJ2-1; D is ambiguous. CDR1 and CDR2 (germline): MNHNS, SASEGT. Trimming shortened V by 7 bases and J by 6 bases, and 13 bases separated the two germline ends. This CDR3 comprises 13 residues. The CDR3 spells CASTPSGFNEQFF. The CDR3 nucleotides are TGTGCCAGCACCCCCTCTGGGTTCAATGAGCAGTTCTTC.

J is TRBJ2-5 and V is TRBV7-9; 9 bases match TRBD1. V gave up 5 bases and J gave up 3 bases; unmatched junction bases: 7. Germline V gives CDR1 SEHNR, CDR2 FQNEAQ (reference sequence). The CDR3 spans 15 residues. Written as DNA, the CDR3 is TGTGCCAGCAGCCCACGGACAGGGGAAGAAGAGACCCAGTACTTC. This codes for CASSPRTGEEETQYF. The full variable domain, its missing parts supplied by reference TRBV7-9 and TRBJ2-5, is DTGVSQNPRHKITKRGQNVTFRCDPISEHNRLYWYRQTLGQGPEFLTYFQNEAQLEKSRLLSDRFSAERPKGSFSTLEIQRTEQGDSAMYLCASSPRTGEEETQYFGPGTRLLVL.

This clonotype was seen a few times. V is TRBV7-6 and J is TRBJ1-5; maybe TRBD1 (5 bases). Germline CDR1 reads SGHVS; CDR2 reads FNYEAQ. Trimming left V 1 base short and J 7 bases short, with 14 bases between. The CDR3 is 15 amino acids. The CDR3 sequence: CASSLGAGLDQPQHF. The CDR3, as DNA: TGTGCCAGCAGCTTAGGGGCAGGGTTAGACCAGCCCCAGCATTTT.

This clonotype was counted between two and nine times. This rearrangement joins TRBV12-3 or TRBV12-4 to TRBJ2-4, with TRBD2 matching 8 bases. The CDR3 is 12 residues long. Unmatched junction bases numbered 3, after V lost 3 bases and J lost 11 bases. For the CDR3, the DNA is TGTGCCAGCAGTTTCGGGCGGGAGGTTCAGTACTTC. It translates to CASSFGREVQYF.